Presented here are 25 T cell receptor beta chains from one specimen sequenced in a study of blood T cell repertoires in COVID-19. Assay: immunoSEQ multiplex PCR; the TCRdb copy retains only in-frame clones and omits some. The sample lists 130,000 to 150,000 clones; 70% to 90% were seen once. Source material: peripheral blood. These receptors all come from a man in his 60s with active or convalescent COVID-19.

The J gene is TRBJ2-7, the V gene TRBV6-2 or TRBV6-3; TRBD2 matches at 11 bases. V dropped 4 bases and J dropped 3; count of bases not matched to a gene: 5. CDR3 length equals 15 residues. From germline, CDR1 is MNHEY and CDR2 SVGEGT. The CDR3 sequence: CASSSPTSGNYEQYF. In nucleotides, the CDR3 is TGTGCCAGCAGTTCGCCGACTAGCGGGAACTACGAGCAGTACTTC.

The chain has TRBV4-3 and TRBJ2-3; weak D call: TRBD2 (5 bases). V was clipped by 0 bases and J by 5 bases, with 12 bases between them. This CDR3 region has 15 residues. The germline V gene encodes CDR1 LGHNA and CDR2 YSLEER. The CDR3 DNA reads TGCGCCAGCAGCCAAGATCTCACCGGGGAAGATACGCAGTATTTT. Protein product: CASSQDLTGEDTQYF.

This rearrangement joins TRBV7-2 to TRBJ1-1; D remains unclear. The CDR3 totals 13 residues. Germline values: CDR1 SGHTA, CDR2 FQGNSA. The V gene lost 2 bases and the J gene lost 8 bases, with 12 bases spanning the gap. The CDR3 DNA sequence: TGTGCCAGCAGCTTACCTTCCTTAGCAGAAGCTTTCTTT. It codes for CASSLPSLAEAFF.

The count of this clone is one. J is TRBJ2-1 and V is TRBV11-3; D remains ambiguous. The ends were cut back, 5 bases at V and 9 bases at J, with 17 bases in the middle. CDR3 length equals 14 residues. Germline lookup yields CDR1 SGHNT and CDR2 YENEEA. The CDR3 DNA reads TGTGCCAGCAGCCCCCACGGCGAGGTACGTGAGCAGTTCTTC. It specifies CASSPHGEVREQFF.

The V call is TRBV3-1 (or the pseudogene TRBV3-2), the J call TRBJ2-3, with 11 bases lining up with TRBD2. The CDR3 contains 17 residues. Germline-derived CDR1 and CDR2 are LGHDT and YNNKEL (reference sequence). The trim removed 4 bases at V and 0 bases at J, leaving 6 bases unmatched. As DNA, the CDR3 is TGTGCCAGCAGCCCCCCGGGACTAGCGGAAAGCACAGATACGCAGTATTTT. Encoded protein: CASSPPGLAESTDTQYF.

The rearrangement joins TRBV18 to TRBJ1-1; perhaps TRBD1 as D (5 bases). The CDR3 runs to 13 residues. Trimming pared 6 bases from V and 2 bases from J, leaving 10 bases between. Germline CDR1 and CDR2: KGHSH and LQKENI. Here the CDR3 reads CASSRDGNTEAFF. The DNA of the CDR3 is TGTGCCAGCTCGCGGGACGGAAACACTGAAGCTTTCTTT.

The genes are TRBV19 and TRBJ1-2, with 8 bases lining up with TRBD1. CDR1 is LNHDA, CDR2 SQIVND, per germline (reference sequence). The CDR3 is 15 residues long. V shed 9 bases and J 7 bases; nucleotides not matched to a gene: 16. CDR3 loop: CASDRGINALSGYTF. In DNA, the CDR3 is TGTGCCAGCGACAGGGGAATAAACGCCTTGAGTGGCTACACCTTC.

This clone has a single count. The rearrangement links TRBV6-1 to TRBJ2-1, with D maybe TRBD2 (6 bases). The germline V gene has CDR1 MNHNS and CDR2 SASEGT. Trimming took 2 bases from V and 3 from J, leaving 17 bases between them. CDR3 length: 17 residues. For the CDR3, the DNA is TGTGCCAGCAGTGAAAGGTTGGGGGGATATGGCTACAATGAGCAGTTCTTC. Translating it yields CASSERLGGYGYNEQFF.

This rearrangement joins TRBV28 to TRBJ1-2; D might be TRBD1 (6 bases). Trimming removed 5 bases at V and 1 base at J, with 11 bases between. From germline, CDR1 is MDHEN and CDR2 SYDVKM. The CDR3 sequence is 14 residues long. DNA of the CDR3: TGTGCCAGCAGTCAGGACAGCATTAACTATGGCTACACCTTC. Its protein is CASSQDSINYGYTF.

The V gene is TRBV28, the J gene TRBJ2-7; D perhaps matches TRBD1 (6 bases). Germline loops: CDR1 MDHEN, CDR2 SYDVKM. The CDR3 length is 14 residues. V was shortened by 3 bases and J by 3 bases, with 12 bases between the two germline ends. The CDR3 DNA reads TGTGCCAGCAGTTTTTCAGGGGCCGGCTACGAGCAGTACTTC. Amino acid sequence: CASSFSGAGYEQYF.

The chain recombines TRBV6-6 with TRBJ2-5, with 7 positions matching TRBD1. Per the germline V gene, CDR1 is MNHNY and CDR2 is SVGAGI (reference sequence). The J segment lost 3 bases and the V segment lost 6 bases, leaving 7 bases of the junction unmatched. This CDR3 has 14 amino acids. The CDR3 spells CASSYGTVEETQYF. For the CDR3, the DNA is TGTGCCAGCAGCTACGGGACAGTAGAAGAGACCCAGTACTTC.

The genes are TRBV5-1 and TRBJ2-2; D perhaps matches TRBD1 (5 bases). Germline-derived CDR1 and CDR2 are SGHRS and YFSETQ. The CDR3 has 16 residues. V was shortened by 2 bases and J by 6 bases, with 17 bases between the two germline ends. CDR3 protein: CASSLHTARGAGELFF. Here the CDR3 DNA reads TGCGCCAGCAGCTTACACACGGCAAGGGGCGCCGGGGAGCTGTTTTTT.

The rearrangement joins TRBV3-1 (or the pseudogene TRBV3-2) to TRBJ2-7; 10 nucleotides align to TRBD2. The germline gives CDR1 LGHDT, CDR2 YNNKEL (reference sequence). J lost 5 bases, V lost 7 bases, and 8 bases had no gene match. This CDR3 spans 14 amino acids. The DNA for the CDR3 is TGTGCCAGCACCCCAGCGGGAGGGCCCGACGAGCAGTACTTC. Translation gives CASTPAGGPDEQYF.

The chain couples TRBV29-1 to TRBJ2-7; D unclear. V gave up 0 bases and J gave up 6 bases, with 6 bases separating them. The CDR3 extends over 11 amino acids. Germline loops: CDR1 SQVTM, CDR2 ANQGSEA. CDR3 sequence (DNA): TGCAGCGTTGAAGATTCGCGCGAGCAGTACTTC. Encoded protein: CSVEDSREQYF.

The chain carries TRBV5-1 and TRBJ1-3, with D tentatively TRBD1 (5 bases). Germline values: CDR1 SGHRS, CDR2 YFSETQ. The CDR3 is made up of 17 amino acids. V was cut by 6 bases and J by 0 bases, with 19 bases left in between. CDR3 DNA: TGCGCCAGCAAATTGGGGCTGGCAGGCGACTCTGGAAACACCATATATTTT. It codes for CASKLGLAGDSGNTIYF.

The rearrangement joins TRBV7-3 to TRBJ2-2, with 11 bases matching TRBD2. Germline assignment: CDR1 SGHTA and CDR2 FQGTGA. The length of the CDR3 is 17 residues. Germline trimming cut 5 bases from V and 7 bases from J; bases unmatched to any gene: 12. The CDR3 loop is CASSPHTSSGRIGELFF. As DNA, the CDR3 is TGTGCCAGCAGCCCACACACTTCTAGCGGGAGGATCGGGGAGCTGTTTTTT.

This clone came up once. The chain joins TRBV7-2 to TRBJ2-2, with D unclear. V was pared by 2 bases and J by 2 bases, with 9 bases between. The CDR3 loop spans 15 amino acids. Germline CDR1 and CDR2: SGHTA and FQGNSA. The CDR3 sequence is CASSLRYFNTGELFF. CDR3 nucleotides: TGTGCCAGCAGCTTAAGATACTTTAACACCGGGGAGCTGTTTTTT.

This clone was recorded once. The CDR3 here is CASSQLDYQETQYF. Written as DNA, the CDR3 is TGCGCCAGCAGCCAACTCGACTACCAAGAGACCCAGTACTTC. V and J are TRBV4-1 and TRBJ2-5, with unresolved D. The germline V gene encodes CDR1 MGHRA and CDR2 YSYEKL. The CDR3 is 14 amino acids. The germline V and J ends were trimmed by 2 bases and 0 bases, with 7 bases remaining between them.

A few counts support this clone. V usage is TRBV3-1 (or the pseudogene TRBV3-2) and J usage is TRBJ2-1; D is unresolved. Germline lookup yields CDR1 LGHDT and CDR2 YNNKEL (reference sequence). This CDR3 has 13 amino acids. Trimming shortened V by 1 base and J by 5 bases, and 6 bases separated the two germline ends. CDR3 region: CASSQVYHNEQFF. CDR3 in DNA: TGTGCCAGCAGCCAAGTCTATCACAATGAGCAGTTCTTC.

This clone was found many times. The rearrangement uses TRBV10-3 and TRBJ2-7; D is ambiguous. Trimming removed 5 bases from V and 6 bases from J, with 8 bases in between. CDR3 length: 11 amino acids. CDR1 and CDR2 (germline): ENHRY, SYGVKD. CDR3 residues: CAISSAAEQYF. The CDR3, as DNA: TGTGCCATCAGTTCGGCGGCCGAGCAGTACTTC.

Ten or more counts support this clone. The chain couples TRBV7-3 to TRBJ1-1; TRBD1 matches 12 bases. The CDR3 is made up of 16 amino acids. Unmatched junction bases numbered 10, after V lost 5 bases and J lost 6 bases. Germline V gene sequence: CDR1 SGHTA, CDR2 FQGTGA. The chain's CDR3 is CASSPKPGQGAAEAFF. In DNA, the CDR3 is TGTGCCAGCAGCCCAAAGCCGGGACAGGGGGCCGCTGAAGCTTTCTTT.

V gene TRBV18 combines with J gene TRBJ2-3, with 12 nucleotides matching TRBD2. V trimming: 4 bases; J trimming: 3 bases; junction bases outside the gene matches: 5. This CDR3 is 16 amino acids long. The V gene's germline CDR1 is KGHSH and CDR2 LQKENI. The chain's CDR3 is CASSLSSGRATDTQYF. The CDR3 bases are TGTGCCAGCTCACTTTCTAGCGGGAGGGCGACAGATACGCAGTATTTT.

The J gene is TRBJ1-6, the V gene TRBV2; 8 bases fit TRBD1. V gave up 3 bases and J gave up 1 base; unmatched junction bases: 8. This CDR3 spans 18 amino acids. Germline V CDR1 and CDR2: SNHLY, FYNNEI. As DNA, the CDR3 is TGTGCCAGCAGTGACGAGGCAGGGGGCCCTTCCTATAATTCACCCCTCCACTTT. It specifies CASSDEAGGPSYNSPLHF.

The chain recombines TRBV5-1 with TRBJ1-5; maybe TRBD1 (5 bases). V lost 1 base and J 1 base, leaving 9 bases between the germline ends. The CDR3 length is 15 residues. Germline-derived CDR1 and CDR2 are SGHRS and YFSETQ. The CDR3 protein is CASSLTGGSNQPQHF. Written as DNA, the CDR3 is TGCGCCAGCAGCTTGACAGGAGGGAGCAATCAGCCCCAGCATTTT.

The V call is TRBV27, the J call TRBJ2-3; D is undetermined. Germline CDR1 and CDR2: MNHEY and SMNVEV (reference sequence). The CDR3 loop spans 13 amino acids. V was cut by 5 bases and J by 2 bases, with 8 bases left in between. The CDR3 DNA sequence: TGTGCCAGCAGTCATACATACACAGATACGCAGTATTTT. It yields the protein CASSHTYTDTQYF.